A selection of T cell receptor beta chains follows, all from one sample in a study of early T cells in non-severe SARS-CoV-2 infection. TCRdb independently ran MiXCR on the 5' RACE reads; one entry per CDR3 protein. Of more than 50,000 distinct CDR3 sequences listed, over 10% are singletons. The specimen sequenced was whole blood. Receptors originate from an adult who was a healthcare worker with PCR-confirmed SARS-CoV-2 infection or an uninfected control (not recorded which). Both conserved end residues are part of each CDR3. D genes are given only for firm matches. Some rows mark clone size as missing; the rest say once, few, many or name a class of expanded clone.

v_call: TRBV12-3/TRBV12-4
j_call: TRBJ2-5
d_call: NA
clone_size: few
cdr3_aa: CASSLGGGGGETQYF
cdr3_nt: TGTGCCAGCAGCCTGGGGGGGGGCGGAGGAGAGACCCAGTACTTC

v_call: TRBV20-1
j_call: TRBJ1-4
d_call: NA
clone_size: many
cdr3_aa: CSARTPQVATNEKLFF
cdr3_nt: TGCAGTGCTAGAACTCCCCAGGTGGCAACTAATGAAAAACTGTTTTTT

v_call: TRBV7-2
j_call: TRBJ1-6
d_call: NA
clone_size: few
cdr3_aa: CASSPRKGLNSPLHF
cdr3_nt: TGTGCCAGCAGCCCCCGGAAAGGGCTAAATTCACCCCTCCACTTT

v_call: TRBV7-9
j_call: TRBJ1-3
d_call: NA
clone_size: NA
cdr3_aa: CASSLQGTSNTIYF
cdr3_nt: TGTGCCAGCTCCCTACAGGGCACGTCCAACACCATATATTTT

v_call: TRBV28
j_call: TRBJ2-7
d_call: TRBD2
clone_size: few
cdr3_aa: CASSLAGGVYEQYF
cdr3_nt: TGTGCCAGCAGTCTAGCGGGAGGCGTGTACGAGCAGTACTTC

v_call: TRBV7-6
j_call: TRBJ2-7
d_call: TRBD1
clone_size: few
cdr3_aa: CASSGRQGRTYEQYF
cdr3_nt: TGTGCCAGCAGCGGGAGACAGGGGCGAACCTACGAGCAGTACTTC

v_call: TRBV6-1
j_call: TRBJ1-6
d_call: NA
clone_size: NA
cdr3_aa: CASSDIHRDSPLHF
cdr3_nt: TGTGCCAGCAGTGATATCCACAGGGATTCACCCCTCCACTTT

v_call: TRBV18
j_call: TRBJ1-4
d_call: NA
clone_size: few
cdr3_aa: CASSGTQNEKLFF
cdr3_nt: TGTGCCAGCTCCGGGACACAGAATGAAAAACTGTTTTTT

v_call: TRBV4-1
j_call: TRBJ2-1
d_call: NA
clone_size: many
cdr3_aa: CASSQVIGHLRDEQFF
cdr3_nt: TGCGCCAGCAGCCAAGTTATAGGACACCTCAGGGATGAGCAGTTCTTC

v_call: TRBV5-1
j_call: TRBJ2-5
d_call: NA
clone_size: NA
cdr3_aa: CASSQGPLETQYF
cdr3_nt: TGCGCCAGCAGCCAAGGACCTCTAGAGACCCAGTACTTC

v_call: TRBV4-1
j_call: TRBJ2-3
d_call: NA
clone_size: NA
cdr3_aa: CASSQHLTDADTQYF
cdr3_nt: TGCGCCAGCAGCCAACATCTGACAGACGCAGATACGCAGTATTTT

v_call: TRBV14
j_call: TRBJ1-2
d_call: NA
clone_size: many
cdr3_aa: CASSSVGIAGYTF
cdr3_nt: TGTGCCAGCAGCTCCGTTGGGATCGCTGGCTACACCTTC

v_call: TRBV7-2
j_call: TRBJ2-5
d_call: TRBD2
clone_size: many
cdr3_aa: CASSFGTSGGQETQYF
cdr3_nt: TGTGCCAGCAGCTTCGGGACTAGCGGGGGCCAAGAGACCCAGTACTTC

v_call: TRBV6-5
j_call: TRBJ2-2
d_call: TRBD1
clone_size: NA
cdr3_aa: CASSLPQGWDTGELFF
cdr3_nt: TGTGCCAGCAGTCTTCCACAGGGGTGGGACACCGGGGAGCTGTTTTTT

v_call: TRBV28
j_call: TRBJ2-4
d_call: NA
clone_size: NA
cdr3_aa: CASSLAGQAKNIQYF
cdr3_nt: TGTGCCAGCAGTTTAGCCGGACAGGCCAAAAACATTCAGTACTTC

v_call: TRBV7-2
j_call: TRBJ2-3
d_call: NA
clone_size: NA
cdr3_aa: CASSASSDTQYF
cdr3_nt: TGTGCCAGCAGCGCCTCGTCTGATACGCAGTATTTT